The 9 T cell receptor beta chains below all came from one sample that was sequenced in a study of blood T cell repertoires in COVID-19. The method was immunoSEQ multiplex PCR; TCRdb's version includes in-frame clones alone and lacks a portion of them. The sample contains 85,000 to 130,000 clones, approximately 80% of which appear only once. Sequencing was performed on peripheral blood. Receptors originate from a man between 60 and 75 years old with acute or convalescent COVID-19.

A few counts support this clone. The gene calls are TRBV7-9 and TRBJ1-5, with 7 bases identical to TRBD1. The trim removed 5 bases at V and 3 bases at J, leaving 10 bases unmatched. The germline gives CDR1 SEHNR, CDR2 FQNEAQ (reference sequence). The CDR3 length is 16 residues. The CDR3: CASSPRQGTNNQPQHF. The CDR3 nucleotides read TGTGCCAGCAGCCCCCGACAGGGAACGAACAATCAGCCCCAGCATTTT.

The V and J genes are TRBV5-1 and TRBJ1-1, with D unresolved. The germline CDR1 and CDR2 sequences are SGHRS and YFSETQ. V lost 4 bases and J lost 2, with 12 bases in between. This CDR3 is built from 14 residues. CDR3 loop: CASSPGSPNTEAFF. CDR3 nucleotide sequence: TGCGCCAGCAGCCCGGGTAGCCCTAACACTGAAGCTTTCTTT.

The chain uses TRBV18 and TRBJ1-1; 8 bases line up with TRBD1. CDR1 and CDR2 (germline): KGHSH, LQKENI. V was pared by 6 bases and J by 1 base, with 4 bases of the junction left unmatched. This CDR3 spans 14 amino acids. The CDR3 is CASSETGANTEAFF. The CDR3 nucleotides are TGTGCCAGCTCGGAGACAGGGGCGAACACTGAAGCTTTCTTT.

This chain uses TRBV19 with TRBJ2-3; unclear D gene. Germline loops: CDR1 LNHDA, CDR2 SQIVND (reference sequence). The V end lost 6 bases, the J end lost 5 bases, and 15 bases lay between the germline ends. The CDR3 contains 14 residues. The CDR3 protein is CASREFSRGDTQYF. The CDR3 DNA is TGTGCCAGTAGAGAGTTCAGCAGAGGAGATACGCAGTATTTT.

The gene calls are TRBV6-2 or TRBV6-3 and TRBJ2-1, with D unclear. Trimming removed 5 bases from V and 3 bases from J, with 11 bases in between. The CDR3 consists of 14 residues. Germline V gene sequence: CDR1 MNHEY, CDR2 SVGEGT. CDR3: CASSLTSGYNEQFF. The CDR3 DNA reads as TGTGCCAGCAGTCTTACTTCAGGCTACAATGAGCAGTTCTTC.

Here the CDR3 DNA reads TGCGCCAGCAGCTTGGGACAGGCCAAATACGAGCAGTACTTC. Protein: CASSLGQAKYEQYF. V is TRBV5-1 and J is TRBJ2-7, with a tentative D call TRBD1 (6 bases). The CDR3 sequence is 14 residues long. Germline V gene lookup returns CDR1 SGHRS and CDR2 YFSETQ. Deletions cut 0 bases from V and 4 bases from J, with 11 bases between.

The rearrangement uses TRBV4-1 and TRBJ2-3; 9 bases map to TRBD2. After removal of 3 bases from V and 0 bases from J, the junction contained 10 bases not matched to a gene. CDR1 is MGHRA and CDR2 is YSYEKL in the germline V gene. The CDR3 loop spans 18 amino acids. This chain's CDR3 is CASSHTTFSGSSTDTQYF. DNA of the CDR3: TGCGCCAGCAGCCATACCACGTTTAGCGGGAGCAGCACAGATACGCAGTATTTT.

The chain uses TRBV19 and TRBJ1-2; 9 nucleotides match TRBD1. The V gene end was trimmed by 3 bases and the J gene end by 8 bases; junction bases not matched to a gene: 10. This CDR3 is 15 amino acids long. The germline V gene encodes CDR1 LNHDA and CDR2 SQIVND (reference sequence). This CDR3 is CASSIYRDRVKGYTF. The CDR3 DNA is TGTGCCAGTAGTATTTACCGGGACAGGGTCAAAGGCTACACCTTC.

V and J are TRBV19 and TRBJ1-5; 11 nucleotides align to TRBD1. Germline CDR1 LNHDA, CDR2 SQIVND (reference sequence). V dropped 8 bases and J dropped 1; count of bases not matched to a gene: 4. The CDR3 spans 15 residues. The DNA for the CDR3 is TGTGCCAGTGTGGACAGGGGGCTGAGCAATCAGCCCCAGCATTTT. Protein product: CASVDRGLSNQPQHF.